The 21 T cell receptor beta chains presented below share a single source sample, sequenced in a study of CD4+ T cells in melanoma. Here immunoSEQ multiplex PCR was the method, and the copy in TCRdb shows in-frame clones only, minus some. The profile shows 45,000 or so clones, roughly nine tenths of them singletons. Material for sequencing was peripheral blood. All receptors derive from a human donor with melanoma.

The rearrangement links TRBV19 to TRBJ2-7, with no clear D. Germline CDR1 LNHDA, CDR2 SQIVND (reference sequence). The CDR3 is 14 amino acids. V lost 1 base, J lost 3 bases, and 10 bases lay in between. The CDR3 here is CASSIGGTIYEQYF. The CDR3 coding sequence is TGTGCCAGTAGTATAGGTGGCACAATCTACGAGCAGTACTTC.

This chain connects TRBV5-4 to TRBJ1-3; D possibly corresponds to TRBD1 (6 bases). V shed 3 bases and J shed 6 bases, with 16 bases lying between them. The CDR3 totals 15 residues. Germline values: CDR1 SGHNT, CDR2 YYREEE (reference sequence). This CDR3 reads CASSSGQLGVNTIYF. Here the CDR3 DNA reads TGTGCCAGCAGCTCAGGACAGCTGGGGGTAAACACCATATATTTT.

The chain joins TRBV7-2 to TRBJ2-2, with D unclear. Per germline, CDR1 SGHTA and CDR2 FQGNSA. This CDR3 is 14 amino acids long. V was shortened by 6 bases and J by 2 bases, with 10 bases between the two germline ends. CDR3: CASSPTVNTGELFF. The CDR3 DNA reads TGTGCCAGCAGTCCGACTGTAAACACCGGGGAGCTGTTTTTT.

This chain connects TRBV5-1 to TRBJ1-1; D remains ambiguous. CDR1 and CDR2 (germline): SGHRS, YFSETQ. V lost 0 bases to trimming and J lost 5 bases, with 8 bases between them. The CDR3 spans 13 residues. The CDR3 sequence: CASSLGSLTEAFF. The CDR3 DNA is TGCGCCAGCAGCTTGGGATCGTTGACTGAAGCTTTCTTT.

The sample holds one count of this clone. CDR3 sequence: CASSLTTLGREAFF. The CDR3 coding sequence is TGTGCCAGCAGTTTAACGACCCTAGGCAGGGAAGCTTTCTTT. The chain carries TRBV27 and TRBJ1-1; D not certain. The CDR3 extends over 14 amino acids. V was cut by 2 bases and J by 8 bases, with 15 bases left in between. The germline CDR1 and CDR2 sequences are MNHEY and SMNVEV (reference sequence).

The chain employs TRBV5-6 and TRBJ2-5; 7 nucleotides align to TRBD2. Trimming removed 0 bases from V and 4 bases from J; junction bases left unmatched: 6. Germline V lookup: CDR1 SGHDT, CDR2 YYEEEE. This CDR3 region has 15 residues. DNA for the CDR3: TGTGCCAGCAGCTTGGGGCCGGGAGGTGGAGAGACCCAGTACTTC. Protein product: CASSLGPGGGETQYF.

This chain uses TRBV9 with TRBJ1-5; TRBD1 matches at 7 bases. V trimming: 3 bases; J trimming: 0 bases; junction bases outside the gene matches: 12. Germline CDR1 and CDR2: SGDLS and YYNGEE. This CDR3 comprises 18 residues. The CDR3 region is CASSDRDRQLDSNQPQHF. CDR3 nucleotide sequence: TGTGCCAGCAGCGACCGGGACAGACAATTGGATAGCAATCAGCCCCAGCATTTT.

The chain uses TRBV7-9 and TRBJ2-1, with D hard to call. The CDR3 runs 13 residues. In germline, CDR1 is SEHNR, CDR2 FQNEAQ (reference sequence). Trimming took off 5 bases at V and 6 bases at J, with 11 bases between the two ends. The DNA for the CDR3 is TGTGCCAGCAGCGTAGACGGGCCCAATGAGCAGTTCTTC. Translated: CASSVDGPNEQFF.

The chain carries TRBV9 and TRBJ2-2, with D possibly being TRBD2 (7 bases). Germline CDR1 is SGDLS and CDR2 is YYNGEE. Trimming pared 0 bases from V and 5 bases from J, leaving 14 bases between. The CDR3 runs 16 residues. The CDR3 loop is CASSVASRGGTGELFF. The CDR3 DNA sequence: TGTGCCAGCAGCGTAGCGTCGAGGGGGGGGACCGGGGAGCTGTTTTTT.

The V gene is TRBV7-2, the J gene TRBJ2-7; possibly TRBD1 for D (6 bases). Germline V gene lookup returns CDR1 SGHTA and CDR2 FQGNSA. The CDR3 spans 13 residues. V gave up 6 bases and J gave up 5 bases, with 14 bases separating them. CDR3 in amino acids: CASRSTGPNEQYF. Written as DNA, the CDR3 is TGTGCCAGCAGGTCAACAGGGCCAAACGAGCAGTACTTC. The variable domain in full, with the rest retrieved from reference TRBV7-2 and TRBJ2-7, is GAGVSQSPSNKVTEKGKDVELRCDPISGHTALYWYRQSLGQGLEFLIYFQGNSAPDKSGLPSDRFSAERTGGSVSTLTIQRTQQEDSAVYLCASRSTGPNEQYFGPGTRLTVT.

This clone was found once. The CDR3 region is CASSERDNQGQYF. CDR3 in DNA: TGTGCCAGCAGTGAACGGGACAATCAAGGGCAGTACTTC. The chain uses TRBV6-1 and TRBJ2-7, with D possibly TRBD1 on 6 matching bases. V was trimmed by 2 bases and J by 9 bases, leaving 14 bases between them. Germline V CDR1 and CDR2: MNHNS, SASEGT. The CDR3 contains 13 residues.

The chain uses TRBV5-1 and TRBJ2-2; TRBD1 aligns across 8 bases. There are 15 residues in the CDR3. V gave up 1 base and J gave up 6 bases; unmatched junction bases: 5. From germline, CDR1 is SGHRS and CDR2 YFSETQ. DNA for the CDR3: TGCGCCAGCAGCTTGAATACAGGGGGTCCCGGGGAGCTGTTTTTT. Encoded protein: CASSLNTGGPGELFF.

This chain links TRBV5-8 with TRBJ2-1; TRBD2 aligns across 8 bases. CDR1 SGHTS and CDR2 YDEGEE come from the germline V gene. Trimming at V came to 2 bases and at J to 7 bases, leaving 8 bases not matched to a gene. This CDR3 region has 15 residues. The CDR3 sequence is CASSFDGGGTNEQFF. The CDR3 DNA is TGTGCCAGCAGCTTCGACGGGGGGGGTACGAATGAGCAGTTCTTC.

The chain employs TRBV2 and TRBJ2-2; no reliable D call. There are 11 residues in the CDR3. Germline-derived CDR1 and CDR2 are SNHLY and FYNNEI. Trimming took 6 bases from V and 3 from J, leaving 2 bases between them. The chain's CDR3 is CASRYTGELFF. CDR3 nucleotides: TGTGCCAGCAGATACACCGGGGAGCTGTTTTTT.

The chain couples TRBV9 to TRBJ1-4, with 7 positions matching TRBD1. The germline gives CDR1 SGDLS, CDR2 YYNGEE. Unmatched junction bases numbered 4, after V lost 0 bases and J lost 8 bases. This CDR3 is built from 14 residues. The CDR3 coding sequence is TGTGCCAGCAGCGTAGAGGGGGCCAACGAAAAACTGTTTTTT. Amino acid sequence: CASSVEGANEKLFF.

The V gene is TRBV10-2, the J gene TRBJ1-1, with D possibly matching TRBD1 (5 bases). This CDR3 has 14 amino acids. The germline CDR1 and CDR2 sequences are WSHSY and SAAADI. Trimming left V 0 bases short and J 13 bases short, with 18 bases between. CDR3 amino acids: CASSESAGDTSDFF. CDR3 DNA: TGCGCCAGCAGTGAGTCGGCGGGGGATACGTCCGATTTCTTT.

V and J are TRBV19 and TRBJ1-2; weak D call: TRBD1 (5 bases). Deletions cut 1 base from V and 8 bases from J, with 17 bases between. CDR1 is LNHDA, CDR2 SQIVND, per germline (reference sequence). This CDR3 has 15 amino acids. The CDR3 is CASSIVNWGAEGYTF. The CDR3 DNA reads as TGTGCCAGTAGTATAGTGAATTGGGGCGCGGAAGGCTACACCTTC.

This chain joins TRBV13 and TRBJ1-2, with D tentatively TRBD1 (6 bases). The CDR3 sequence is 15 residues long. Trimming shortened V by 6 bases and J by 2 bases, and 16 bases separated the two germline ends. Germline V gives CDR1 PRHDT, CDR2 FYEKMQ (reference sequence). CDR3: CASSYLTGTNYGYTF. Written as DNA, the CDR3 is TGTGCCAGCAGTTACCTTACAGGGACCAACTATGGCTACACCTTC.

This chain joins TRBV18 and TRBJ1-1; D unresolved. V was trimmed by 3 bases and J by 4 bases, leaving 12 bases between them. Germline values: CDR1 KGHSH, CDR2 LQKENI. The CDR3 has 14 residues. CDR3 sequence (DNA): TGTGCCAGCTCACCTGCCTCGTTGCGCACTGAAGCTTTCTTT. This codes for CASSPASLRTEAFF.

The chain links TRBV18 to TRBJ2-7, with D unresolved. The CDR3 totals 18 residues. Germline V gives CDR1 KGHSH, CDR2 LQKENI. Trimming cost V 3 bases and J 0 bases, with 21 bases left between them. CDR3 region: CASSPRPRQVSASYEQYF. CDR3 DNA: TGTGCCAGCTCACCTCGCCCGAGACAAGTCTCGGCCTCCTACGAGCAGTACTTC.

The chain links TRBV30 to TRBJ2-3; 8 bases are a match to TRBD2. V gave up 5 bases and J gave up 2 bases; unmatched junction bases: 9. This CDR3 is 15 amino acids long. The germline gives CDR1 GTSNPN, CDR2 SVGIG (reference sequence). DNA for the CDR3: TGTGCCTGGGGGCGCGGGGGGCCGGTCACAGATACGCAGTATTTT. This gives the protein CAWGRGGPVTDTQYF. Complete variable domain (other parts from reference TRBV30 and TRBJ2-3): SQTIHQWPATLVQPVGSPLSLECTVEGTSNPNLYWYRQAAGRGLQLLFYSVGIGQISSEVPQNLSASRPQDRQFILSSKKLLLSDSGFYLCAWGRGGPVTDTQYFGPGTRLTVL.